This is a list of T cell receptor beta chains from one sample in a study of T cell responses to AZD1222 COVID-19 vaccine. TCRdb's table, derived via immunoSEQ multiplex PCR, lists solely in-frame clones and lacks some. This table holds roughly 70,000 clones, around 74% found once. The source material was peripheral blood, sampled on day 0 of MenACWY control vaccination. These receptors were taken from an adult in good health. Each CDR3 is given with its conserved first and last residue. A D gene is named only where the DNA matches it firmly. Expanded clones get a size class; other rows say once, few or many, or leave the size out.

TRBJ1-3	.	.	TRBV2	CASSARDSGNTIYF	TGTGCCAGCAGTGCACGGGACTCTGGAAACACCATATATTTT
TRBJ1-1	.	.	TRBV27	CASSIASGLNTEAFF	TGTGCCAGCAGTATAGCCTCAGGGTTGAACACTGAAGCTTTCTTT
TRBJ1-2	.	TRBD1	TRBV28	CASSLKRWGTGVFNYGYTF	TGTGCCAGCAGTTTAAAACGGTGGGGGACAGGGGTTTTCAACTATGGCTACACCTTC
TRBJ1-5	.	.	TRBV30	CAWSVGGNSNQPQHF	TGTGCCTGGAGTGTTGGAGGGAATAGCAATCAGCCCCAGCATTTT
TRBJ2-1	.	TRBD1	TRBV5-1	CASSPSGQGVEGEQFF	TGCGCCAGCAGCCCTTCCGGACAGGGGGTGGAAGGAGAGCAGTTCTTC
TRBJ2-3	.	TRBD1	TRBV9	CASSVVGTGDDTQYF	TGTGCCAGCAGCGTAGTAGGGACAGGGGATGATACGCAGTATTTT
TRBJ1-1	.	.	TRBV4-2	CASSRITANTEAFF	TGTGCCAGCAGCCGCATTACAGCAAACACTGAAGCTTTCTTT
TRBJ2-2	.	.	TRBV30	CAWSTGVDTGELFF	TGTGCCTGGAGTACCGGGGTTGACACCGGGGAGCTGTTTTTT
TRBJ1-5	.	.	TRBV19	CASSIAGGHNQPQHF	TGTGCCAGTAGTATTGCCGGGGGCCACAATCAGCCCCAGCATTTT
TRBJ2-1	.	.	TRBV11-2	CASSLPRHEQFF	TGTGCCAGCAGCCTCCCCAGGCATGAGCAGTTCTTC
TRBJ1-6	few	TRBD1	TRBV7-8	CASSQTDRGGSPLHF	TGTGCCAGCAGTCAAACGGACAGGGGGGGTTCACCCCTCCACTTT